Each of the 19 T cell receptor beta chains below was sequenced from the same sample in a study of T-cell memory formation after mild COVID-19. Via MiXCR, TCRdb re-called the 5' RACE reads, giving one row per CDR3 protein. Seen here are 50,000 or so distinct CDR3 sequences, 9.3% observed once, and the top ten hold 12%. The sequenced sample consisted of PBMCs or a T cell subset sorted from them (not recorded which). All receptors derive from an adult woman who had mild COVID-19 (a few samples of this study predate the infection). Cell type and time point are not known.

This clonotype was found many times. The CDR3 sequence: CASSLRWTGGYHEQYF. CDR3 DNA sequence: TGTGCCAGCAGTTTACGTTGGACAGGGGGATATCACGAGCAGTACTTC. The chain is built from TRBV12-3 or TRBV12-4 and TRBJ2-7; 10 nucleotides align to TRBD1. This CDR3 contains 16 residues. J lost 5 bases, V lost 2 bases, and 9 bases had no gene match.

This clonotype was seen more than once but under ten times. This sequence joins TRBV20-1 and TRBJ2-7; 13 nucleotides line up with TRBD2. This CDR3 is built from 14 residues. The V and J ends lost 6 bases and 5 bases, in that order; junction bases with no gene match: 7. Germline V gives CDR1 DFQATT, CDR2 SNEGSKA (reference sequence). The CDR3 DNA reads as TGCAGTGCAAAACTAGCGGGGGGGCGGCACGAGCAGTACTTC. Its translation is CSAKLAGGRHEQYF.

There are many counts of this clonotype. V gene TRBV7-9 combines with J gene TRBJ2-7, with 7 nucleotides matching TRBD2. Germline V lookup: CDR1 SEHNR, CDR2 FQNEAQ (reference sequence). This CDR3 is 16 amino acids long. The J segment lost 2 bases and the V segment lost 5 bases, leaving 12 bases of the junction unmatched. CDR3 DNA sequence: TGTGCCAGCAGCGCCCGACTCCAGCGGGGAACCTACGAGCAGTACTTC. Its protein is CASSARLQRGTYEQYF.

This clonotype was seen ten or more times. The chain recombines TRBV4-2 with TRBJ2-4; TRBD2 matches at 7 bases. CDR1 LGHNA and CDR2 YNFKEQ come from the germline V gene. V lost 5 bases and J lost 0; bases outside the gene matches: 10. CDR3 length: 17 residues. The chain's CDR3 is CASSGREQTLAKNIQYF. The CDR3 coding sequence is TGTGCCAGCAGCGGGCGGGAGCAAACCTTAGCCAAAAACATTCAGTACTTC.

The table lists this clonotype with many counts. This chain connects TRBV5-6 to TRBJ2-1, with D possibly TRBD2 on 6 matching bases. CDR1 SGHDT and CDR2 YYEEEE come from the germline V gene. The CDR3 loop spans 15 amino acids. Trimming left V 4 bases short and J 4 bases short, with 15 bases between. The CDR3 sequence: CASSPSGTPYNEQFF. The CDR3 DNA follows: TGTGCCAGCAGCCCATCCGGGACTCCGTACAATGAGCAGTTCTTC.

This clonotype was found many times. The V call is TRBV5-1, the J call TRBJ2-7, with 7 bases aligning to TRBD1. From germline, CDR1 is SGHRS and CDR2 YFSETQ. This CDR3 is built from 13 residues. V was pared by 3 bases and J by 2 bases, with 2 bases of the junction left unmatched. This chain's CDR3 is CASSSGTAYEQYF. CDR3 bases: TGCGCCAGCAGCTCCGGGACAGCCTACGAGCAGTACTTC.

This clonotype was found many times. The CDR3 loop is CASTPGVGTEAFF. The CDR3 DNA is TGCGCCAGCACCCCCGGGGTAGGCACTGAAGCTTTCTTT. The rearrangement links TRBV5-1 to TRBJ1-1, with no clear D. CDR1 SGHRS and CDR2 YFSETQ come from the germline V gene. Trimming removed 6 bases at V and 4 bases at J, with 13 bases between. The CDR3 loop spans 13 amino acids.

This clonotype occurred a few times. The V call is TRBV6-1, the J call TRBJ2-3, with D possibly being TRBD1 or TRBD2 (6 bases each). Germline assignment: CDR1 MNHNS and CDR2 SASEGT. The CDR3 has 16 residues. V was clipped by 2 bases and J by 6 bases, with 18 bases between them. CDR3 nucleotides: TGTGCCAGCAGTGAAAAAGAGAGGGGGGCCGGGGATACGCAGTATTTT. Protein product: CASSEKERGAGDTQYF.

The rearrangement joins TRBV6-5 to TRBJ1-3; possibly TRBD1 for D (6 bases). V shed 4 bases and J shed 4 bases, with 11 bases lying between them. CDR3 size: 14 residues. From germline, CDR1 is MNHEY and CDR2 SVGAGI. In DNA, the CDR3 is TGTGCCAGCAGTTCCGCGGACAGAGGAAACACCATATATTTT. Amino acid sequence: CASSSADRGNTIYF.

There are many counts of this clonotype. This chain uses TRBV24-1 with TRBJ2-3; tentatively, D is TRBD1 (6 bases). V was shortened by 5 bases and J by 2 bases, with 13 bases between the two germline ends. The CDR3 totals 15 residues. Germline V gives CDR1 KGHDR, CDR2 SFDVKD. The CDR3 sequence is CATSGNRVHTDTQYF. The CDR3, as DNA: TGTGCCACCAGTGGGAACAGGGTCCACACAGATACGCAGTATTTT.

The table lists this clonotype with many counts. The rearrangement uses TRBV19 and TRBJ2-7; tentative D call: TRBD2 (6 bases). Germline V gene data show CDR1 as LNHDA and CDR2 as SQIVND (reference sequence). The CDR3 covers 15 residues. V lost 5 bases, J lost 6 bases, and 20 bases lay in between. The CDR3 region is CASSAEGRVRGEQYF. The CDR3 DNA follows: TGTGCCAGTAGTGCGGAGGGGCGGGTAAGGGGCGAGCAGTACTTC.

V gene TRBV12-3 or TRBV12-4 combines with J gene TRBJ1-6, with TRBD1 matching over 7 bases. The CDR3 length is 14 residues. V was clipped by 5 bases and J by 6 bases; unmatched bases: 4. The CDR3 is CASSVTGSNSPLHF. The CDR3 coding sequence is TGTGCCAGCAGTGTGACAGGGAGTAATTCACCCCTCCACTTT.

V and J are TRBV2 and TRBJ2-6; D is undetermined. From germline, CDR1 is SNHLY and CDR2 FYNNEI. The CDR3 is 14 residues long. Trimming cost V 8 bases and J 0 bases, with 8 bases left between them. CDR3 nucleotides: TGTGCCAGCCATGAAAGCTCTGGGGCCAACGTCCTGACTTTC. Protein product: CASHESSGANVLTF.

This clonotype came up a few times. The chain links TRBV25-1 to TRBJ1-2, with 7 bases aligning to TRBD1. Germline V CDR1 and CDR2: MGHDK, SYGVNS. V shed 9 bases and J 8 bases; nucleotides not matched to a gene: 9. This CDR3 is built from 12 residues. CDR3 in amino acids: CASNPGGEGYTF. The CDR3 DNA sequence: TGTGCCAGTAACCCAGGGGGAGAGGGCTACACCTTC.

This clonotype was recorded a few times. The chain is built from TRBV5-1 and TRBJ2-3, with D perhaps matching TRBD2 (5 bases). Looked up from germline, CDR1 is SGHRS and CDR2 is YFSETQ. This CDR3 region has 15 residues. Trimming took 2 bases from V and 1 from J, leaving 11 bases between them. CDR3 in DNA: TGCGCCAGCAGCTTCTCTAGCCTGGGCACAGATACGCAGTATTTT. Amino acid sequence: CASSFSSLGTDTQYF.

J is TRBJ2-3 and V is TRBV3-1; possibly TRBD2 for D (6 bases). The CDR3 sequence is 15 residues long. The V gene lost 0 bases and the J gene lost 11 bases, with 18 bases spanning the gap. Per the germline V gene, CDR1 is LGHDT and CDR2 is YNNKEL (reference sequence). In nucleotides, the CDR3 is TGTGCCAGCAGCCAAGATATGGGGGAGGTACCATTGCAGTATTTT. Its protein is CASSQDMGEVPLQYF.

The J gene is TRBJ1-1, the V gene TRBV25-1; D unclear. The CDR3 consists of 18 residues. Trimming cost V 3 bases and J 5 bases, with 25 bases left between them. Germline-derived CDR1 and CDR2 are MGHDK and SYGVNS. In DNA form, the CDR3 reads TGTGCCAGCAGTGACGTACGGAAGACGGGGTCCGTAGGGACTGAAGCTTTCTTT. It encodes CASSDVRKTGSVGTEAFF. Based on the CDR3 plus reference TRBV25-1 and TRBJ1-1, the full variable domain is EADIYQTPRYLVIGTGKKITLECSQTMGHDKMYWYQQDPGMELHLIHYSYGVNSTEKGDLSSESTVSRIRTEHFPLTLESARPSHTSQYLCASSDVRKTGSVGTEAFFGQGTRLTVV.

The genes are TRBV2 and TRBJ2-2, with 7 bases lining up with TRBD1. V gave up 1 base and J gave up 5 bases; unmatched junction bases: 4. Per germline, CDR1 SNHLY and CDR2 FYNNEI. This CDR3 is 15 amino acids long. CDR3 DNA: TGTGCCAGCAGTGAAGAGGGACAGTGGACCGGGGAGCTGTTTTTT. It encodes CASSEEGQWTGELFF.

This clonotype was picked up one time. A much larger clone is a single base away; this may be a read error. The DNA of the CDR3 is TGTGCCAGCAGCTTAGGACCCTCGGTGACCCAGTACTTC. Its protein product is CASSLGPSVTQYF. This rearrangement joins TRBV7-2 to TRBJ2-5; D ambiguous. This CDR3 has 13 residues. Germline V gene data show CDR1 as SGHTA and CDR2 as FQGNSA. V lost 1 base and J 7 bases, leaving 10 bases between the germline ends.